The next 13 T cell receptor beta chains were all read from a single sample in a study of blood T cell repertoires in COVID-19. Assay used: immunoSEQ multiplex PCR; TCRdb lists only in-frame clones, some missing. The repertoire holds around 130,000 clones, with 70% to 80% as singletons. The sequenced material came from peripheral blood. The receptors stem from a human donor in a cohort sampled during active COVID-19.

This clone was seen a few times. The rearrangement links TRBV2 to TRBJ1-3, with D unclear. Per germline, CDR1 SNHLY and CDR2 FYNNEI. V lost 5 bases, J lost 3 bases, and 8 bases lay in between. The CDR3 consists of 13 residues. Written as DNA, the CDR3 is TGTGCCAGCAGTCCGGAGCGTGGAAACACCATATATTTT. Translating it yields CASSPERGNTIYF. The variable domain in full, with the rest retrieved from reference TRBV2 and TRBJ1-3, is EPEVTQTPSHQVTQMGQEVILRCVPISNHLYFYWYRQILGQKVEFLVSFYNNEISEKSEIFDDQFSVERPDGSNFTLKIRSTKLEDSAMYFCASSPERGNTIYFGEGSWLTVV.

As for this clone: Other nucleotide sequences from this sample produce the same CDR3. J is TRBJ2-7 and V is TRBV27; 7 bases agree with TRBD1. The J segment lost 0 bases and the V segment lost 5 bases, leaving 1 base of the junction unmatched. The germline V gene encodes CDR1 MNHEY and CDR2 SMNVEV (reference sequence). The CDR3 consists of 13 residues. CDR3 in amino acids: CASSRDSSYEQYF. CDR3 bases: TGTGCCAGCAGTAGGGACAGCTCCTACGAGCAGTACTTC.

This chain joins TRBV6-1 and TRBJ1-4; D is unclear. There are 13 residues in the CDR3. V lost 2 bases and J lost 13, with 14 bases in between. Looked up from germline, CDR1 is MNHNS and CDR2 is SASEGT. The CDR3 here is CASSEIRGGSLFF. CDR3 DNA: TGTGCCAGCAGTGAAATTCGAGGAGGGTCACTGTTTTTT.

The chain joins TRBV6-6 to TRBJ2-7, with D unresolved. In germline, CDR1 is MNHNY, CDR2 SVGAGI (reference sequence). This CDR3 comprises 15 residues. Trimming stripped 3 bases from V and 2 bases from J, with 14 bases between. The CDR3 region is CASSYDEVTPYEQYF. The CDR3 DNA is TGTGCCAGCAGTTATGACGAGGTTACCCCCTACGAGCAGTACTTC.

This chain joins TRBV12-3 or TRBV12-4 and TRBJ1-1; the D is unclear. CDR3 length: 11 residues. Between the trimmed V and J ends, which lost 3 bases and 5 bases, there was a span of 4 bases. DNA of the CDR3: TGTGCCAGCAGTTTTGCGACTGAAGCTTTCTTT. It is translated as CASSFATEAFF.

The chain carries TRBV6-1 and TRBJ2-5, with TRBD2 identical over 10 bases. CDR1 and CDR2 (germline): MNHNS, SASEGT. CDR3 length: 18 residues. The J segment lost 1 base and the V segment lost 2 bases, leaving 10 bases of the junction unmatched. Written as DNA, the CDR3 is TGTGCCAGCAGTGAAAAAAGAGCGGGGGGGATTTTCCAAGAGACCCAGTACTTC. It specifies CASSEKRAGGIFQETQYF.

This clone showed up just once. This CDR3 reads CASRGTYSGNTIYF. The DNA of the CDR3 is TGTGCCAGCAGAGGGACTTACTCTGGAAACACCATATATTTT. The chain recombines TRBV6-5 with TRBJ1-3; D is perhaps TRBD1 (5 bases). Germline CDR1 is MNHEY and CDR2 is SVGAGI. This CDR3 has 14 amino acids. V dropped 6 bases and J dropped 0 bases, with 9 bases sitting between them.

J is TRBJ1-4 and V is TRBV6-1; D unclear. CDR3 size: 13 residues. Germline V gene sequence: CDR1 MNHNS, CDR2 SASEGT. The ends were cut back, 0 bases at V and 6 bases at J, with 5 bases in the middle. The CDR3 loop is CASSEAGDEKLFF. The CDR3 nucleotides read TGTGCCAGCAGTGAAGCGGGAGATGAAAAACTGTTTTTT.

This chain joins TRBV5-1 and TRBJ2-2; no definite D call. The germline V gene has CDR1 SGHRS and CDR2 YFSETQ. The V and J ends lost 1 base and 0 bases respectively, with 7 bases between them. This CDR3 spans 15 amino acids. This chain's CDR3 is CASSLQASNTGELFF. CDR3 DNA: TGCGCCAGCAGCTTGCAGGCTTCGAACACCGGGGAGCTGTTTTTT.

The chain has TRBV5-4 and TRBJ2-1; 7 bases map to TRBD1. This CDR3 region has 14 residues. The ends lost 4 bases at V and 8 bases at J; junction bases unmatched: 9. Germline CDR1 is SGHNT and CDR2 is YYREEE (reference sequence). In DNA, the CDR3 is TGTGCCAGCAGCCCGGACAGGTGGTTCGATGAGCAGTTCTTC. Its translation is CASSPDRWFDEQFF.

The chain employs TRBV19 and TRBJ1-1; tentatively, D is TRBD1 (5 bases). CDR3 length: 16 residues. Trimming took 1 base from V and 6 from J, leaving 18 bases between them. Germline loops: CDR1 LNHDA, CDR2 SQIVND (reference sequence). The CDR3 DNA sequence: TGTGCCAGTAGTATAGGGGGCAGCCCGTTAATCGCTGAAGCTTTCTTT. Translated, it gives CASSIGGSPLIAEAFF. The full variable domain, completed using reference TRBV19 and TRBJ1-1, is DGGITQSPKYLFRKEGQNVTLSCEQNLNHDAMYWYRQDPGQGLRLIYYSQIVNDFQKGDIAEGYSVSREKKESFPLTVTSAQKNPTAFYLCASSIGGSPLIAEAFFGQGTRLTVV.

This clone was counted a single time. The rearrangement links TRBV11-2 to TRBJ2-6; 10 bases fit TRBD2. The CDR3 length is 18 residues. From germline, CDR1 is SGHAT and CDR2 FQNNGV. Losses at the gene ends were 2 bases for V and 0 bases for J; bases not matched to a gene: 4. CDR3 DNA sequence: TGTGCCAGCAGCTTACGTCTAGCGGGGGCCTCTGGGGCCAACGTCCTGACTTTC. Translating it yields CASSLRLAGASGANVLTF. Drawing the rest from reference TRBV11-2 and TRBJ2-6, the complete variable domain is EAGVAQSPRYKIIEKRQSVAFWCNPISGHATLYWYQQILGQGPKLLIQFQNNGVVDDSQLPKDRFSAERLKGVDSTLKIQPAKLEDSAVYLCASSLRLAGASGANVLTFGAGSRLTVL.

This clone turned up a few times. The chain carries TRBV11-2 and TRBJ1-1; a possible D gene is TRBD1 (5 bases). Germline CDR1 SGHAT, CDR2 FQNNGV. Trimming left V 4 bases short and J 4 bases short, with 10 bases between. This CDR3 region has 13 residues. CDR3 residues: CASSWGGSTEAFF. CDR3 in DNA: TGTGCCAGCAGCTGGGGGGGGTCCACTGAAGCTTTCTTT.